This TCR beta chain emerged from a study of T cell responses to AZD1222 COVID-19 vaccine. Study-level background: Second-dose recipients at about 4 or about 12 weeks were treated as one pooled group.

CDR3 length equals 14 residues. Germline V gives CDR1 LNHDA, CDR2 SQIVND (reference sequence). The V and J ends lost 3 bases and 6 bases respectively, with 12 bases between them. A few counts support this clone. Sequencing was performed with immunoSEQ multiplex PCR; in TCRdb, only in-frame clones are kept and a portion is missing. The profile shows 110,000 to 150,000 clones, approximately 83% of them singletons. Material: peripheral blood, obtained on day 0 of AZD1222 vaccination. The chain links TRBV19 to TRBJ1-5; a possible D gene is TRBD1 (5 bases). The clonotype comes from an adult in good health. CDR3 loop: CASSMMGESQPQHF. Written as DNA, the CDR3 is TGTGCCAGTAGTATGATGGGGGAAAGTCAGCCCCAGCATTTT. The full variable domain, with the rest looked up from reference TRBV19 and TRBJ1-5, is DGGITQSPKYLFRKEGQNVTLSCEQNLNHDAMYWYRQDPGQGLRLIYYSQIVNDFQKGDIAEGYSVSREKKESFPLTVTSAQKNPTAFYLCASSMMGESQPQHFGDGTRLSIL.